This T cell receptor beta chain was found in a study of STAT3 mutations in large granular lymphocyte leukemia. The repertoire was sequenced with immunoSEQ multiplex PCR; TCRdb's copy has only in-frame clones and lacks some. The sample holds over 25,000 clones, approximately 83% seen once. Regarding the study as a whole: Differing intervals and regimens complicate linking therapy response to clone burden. A small but highly pathogenic clone may have been missed. In several patients, dominant TCR clone burden exceeded STAT3 mutant burden, suggesting STAT3 mutation arose secondarily. Every T-cell large granular lymphocyte leukemia patient had at least one immunodominant TCR beta clonotype.

A remark on this clone: Its antigen is still unknown.

Per germline, CDR1 SGHNT and CDR2 YYREEE (reference sequence). This CDR3 spans 17 amino acids. Trimming removed 4 bases from V and 0 bases from J, with 19 bases in between. Sequencing was carried out using peripheral blood mononuclear cells. The origin of this receptor is a man in his 60s with T-cell large granular lymphocyte leukemia. Some clones in this sample may be carry-over from other donors' samples. The V and J genes are TRBV5-4 and TRBJ2-5, with D perhaps matching TRBD1 or TRBD2 (6 bases each). The CDR3 reads CASSPEGGSRYQETQYF. The DNA of the CDR3 is TGTGCCAGCAGCCCCGAGGGGGGTAGCAGGTACCAAGAGACCCAGTACTTC.